Below, 19 T cell receptor beta chains from the same sample are listed, as sequenced in a study of T cell therapy after organ transplantation. No antigens are known for them. Assay: immunoSEQ multiplex PCR; the TCRdb copy retains only in-frame clones and omits some. The repertoire has some 48,000 clones, less than 95% of them found once; the top ten carry around 3.1%. This specimen consisted of CD8+ T cells from blood, obtained before autologous CMV-specific T cell therapy. Receptor source: a human patient who had received a solid organ transplant and had CMV disease.

V is TRBV29-1 and J is TRBJ2-3, with D possibly matching TRBD2 (5 bases). CDR3 length equals 17 residues. Germline CDR1 is SQVTM and CDR2 is ANQGSEA. The V and J ends lost 1 base and 1 base respectively, with 18 bases between them. The chain's CDR3 is CSVEGETRASGTDTQYF. The DNA for the CDR3 is TGCAGCGTTGAAGGGGAGACCCGAGCCTCGGGCACAGATACGCAGTATTTT.

This clone appeared a single time. The V and J genes are TRBV5-6 and TRBJ2-6; 7 nucleotides align to TRBD2. From germline, CDR1 is SGHDT and CDR2 YYEEEE. The CDR3 consists of 14 residues. V gave up 4 bases and J gave up 12 bases; unmatched junction bases: 10. The DNA of the CDR3 is TGTGCCAGCAGCCCCCCGGGGGGTTTTCTCGTCCTGACTTTC. The encoded protein is CASSPPGGFLVLTF.

V usage is TRBV4-1 and J usage is TRBJ2-3; the D is unclear. The CDR3 is 14 amino acids. V lost 4 bases and J lost 6, with 14 bases in between. Germline CDR1 MGHRA, CDR2 YSYEKL. The CDR3 DNA sequence: TGCGCCAGCAGCCCAAGACCTTCGCGGGATACGCAGTATTTT. Its protein product is CASSPRPSRDTQYF.

The chain recombines TRBV5-1 with TRBJ2-3; the match to TRBD1 covers 8 bases. The CDR3 is 15 residues long. Unmatched junction bases numbered 8, after V lost 3 bases and J lost 5 bases. CDR1 is SGHRS and CDR2 is YFSETQ in the germline V gene. CDR3 in DNA: TGCGCCAGCAGCTCCCGGGACAGGACGAGAGATACGCAGTATTTT. Protein sequence: CASSSRDRTRDTQYF.

The chain combines TRBV7-8 with TRBJ1-1; D might be TRBD1 (6 bases). The germline V and J ends were trimmed by 6 bases and 5 bases, with 19 bases remaining between them. The V gene's germline CDR1 is SGHVS and CDR2 FQNEAQ. This CDR3 spans 15 amino acids. CDR3 residues: CASSKQQGIGTEAFF. The CDR3 nucleotides are TGTGCCAGCAGTAAACAACAGGGAATTGGGACTGAAGCTTTCTTT.

V and J are TRBV9 and TRBJ1-3; 9 bases fit TRBD1. CDR3 length: 15 residues. The V gene end was trimmed by 4 bases and the J gene end by 3 bases; junction bases not matched to a gene: 5. The germline V gene encodes CDR1 SGDLS and CDR2 YYNGEE. CDR3 coding DNA: TGTGCCAGCAGCCCGGACAGGGGCGGTGGAAACACCATATATTTT. This translates into CASSPDRGGGNTIYF. Full variable domain (remainder filled in from reference TRBV9 and TRBJ1-3): DSGVTQTPKHLITATGQRVTLRCSPRSGDLSVYWYQQSLDQGLQFLIQYYNGEERAKGNILERFSAQQFPDLHSELNLSSLELGDSALYFCASSPDRGGGNTIYFGEGSWLTVV.

By sample fraction, this clone is medium-sized. The gene calls are TRBV2 and TRBJ1-6; 8 positions agree with TRBD1. The CDR3 has 18 residues. V shed 6 bases, J shed 2 bases, and the junction held 12 bases outside the gene matches. Germline-derived CDR1 and CDR2 are SNHLY and FYNNEI. The CDR3: CASRFPDRESAYNSPLHF. CDR3 nucleotides: TGTGCCAGCAGATTCCCGGACAGGGAGAGCGCCTATAATTCACCCCTCCACTTT.

In its sample, this clone was seen once. V gene TRBV27 combines with J gene TRBJ2-7; 7 bases are a match to TRBD2. There are 16 residues in the CDR3. Trimming removed 1 base from V and 2 bases from J; junction bases left unmatched: 8. The germline V gene has CDR1 MNHEY and CDR2 SMNVEV (reference sequence). The CDR3 coding sequence is TGTGCCAGCAGTTTATGGTCCAGCGGGGAGACCTACGAGCAGTACTTC. Its translation: CASSLWSSGETYEQYF.

J is TRBJ2-3 and V is TRBV5-4; 10 bases agree with TRBD1. V lost 2 bases, J lost 4 bases, and 4 bases stayed unmatched. This CDR3 has 15 amino acids. CDR1 is SGHNT, CDR2 YYREEE, per germline (reference sequence). The CDR3 spells CASSFWGQGSDTQYF. CDR3 bases: TGTGCCAGCAGCTTCTGGGGACAGGGGTCAGATACGCAGTATTTT.

J is TRBJ2-2 and V is TRBV27; tentatively, D is TRBD1 (6 bases). Trimming shortened V by 2 bases and J by 1 base, and 14 bases separated the two germline ends. Germline assignment: CDR1 MNHEY and CDR2 SMNVEV (reference sequence). This CDR3 has 17 residues. The CDR3 sequence is CASSLTAGAMNTGELFF. The CDR3 DNA is TGTGCCAGCAGTTTAACGGCAGGGGCCATGAACACCGGGGAGCTGTTTTTT.

This chain links TRBV6-5 with TRBJ1-1; D possibly corresponds to TRBD1 (5 bases). The CDR3 is 15 residues long. With 1 base removed from V and 2 bases from J, the gap between germline ends came to 11 bases. Germline V gene data show CDR1 as MNHEY and CDR2 as SVGAGI. This chain's CDR3 is CASSYWEGPNTEAFF. In nucleotides, the CDR3 is TGTGCCAGCAGTTACTGGGAGGGGCCAAACACTGAAGCTTTCTTT.

This chain links TRBV30 with TRBJ2-7; TRBD2 matches at 7 bases. Germline CDR1 GTSNPN, CDR2 SVGIG (reference sequence). The V segment lost 3 bases and the J segment 5 bases; nucleotides outside the gene matches: 4. CDR3 length: 12 amino acids. The DNA of the CDR3 is TGTGCCTGGAGAGGACTAGGGGACGAGCAGTACTTC. Translating gives CAWRGLGDEQYF.

The chain combines TRBV10-3 with TRBJ2-7; 7 nucleotides match TRBD1. CDR3 length: 14 amino acids. V gave up 4 bases and J gave up 0 bases; unmatched junction bases: 3. Germline CDR1 reads ENHRY; CDR2 reads SYGVKD. The DNA of the CDR3 is TGTGCCATCAGTGCGACAGGGAGCTCCTACGAGCAGTACTTC. This encodes CAISATGSSYEQYF.

This clone was observed a few times. The rearrangement joins TRBV12-5 to TRBJ1-1; D unresolved. The CDR3 runs 13 residues. Germline V gene data show CDR1 as LGHNT and CDR2 as FRNRAP. Trimming took 1 base from V and 1 from J, leaving 4 bases between them. CDR3 residues: CASGLDPNTEAFF. The DNA for the CDR3 is TGTGCTAGTGGTTTGGACCCGAACACTGAAGCTTTCTTT.

This clone came up once. V gene TRBV5-6 combines with J gene TRBJ2-7; TRBD2 aligns across 15 bases. V lost 5 bases, J lost 6 bases, and 15 bases stayed unmatched. CDR3 length equals 18 residues. Germline loops: CDR1 SGHDT, CDR2 YYEEEE. DNA for the CDR3: TGTGCCAGCAGTGATGGGACTAGCGGGAGGTTTAAACGCGGCGAGCAGTACTTC. Protein sequence: CASSDGTSGRFKRGEQYF. Filled out from reference TRBV5-6 and TRBJ2-7, the complete variable domain reads DAGVTQSPTHLIKTRGQQVTLRCSPKSGHDTVSWYQQALGQGPQFIFQYYEEEERQRGNFPDRFSGHQFPNYSSELNVNALLLGDSALYLCASSDGTSGRFKRGEQYFGPGTRLTVT.

This rearrangement joins TRBV6-4 to TRBJ2-1; TRBD2 agrees at 8 bases. CDR3 length: 15 amino acids. From germline, CDR1 is MRHNA and CDR2 SNTAGT. J was trimmed by 4 bases and V by 2 bases; bases with no gene match: 4. CDR3 residues: CASSDQAGEYNEQFF. The DNA of the CDR3 is TGTGCCAGCAGTGACCAAGCGGGAGAATACAATGAGCAGTTCTTC.

The genes are TRBV9 and TRBJ2-7; maybe TRBD2 (7 bases). CDR3 length: 15 amino acids. Germline V lookup: CDR1 SGDLS, CDR2 YYNGEE. Trimming removed 4 bases from V and 2 bases from J, with 16 bases in between. The CDR3, as DNA: TGTGCCAGCAGCCCCATGGGGGGGACAACCTACGAGCAGTACTTC. Amino acid sequence: CASSPMGGTTYEQYF.

The J gene is TRBJ2-7, the V gene TRBV19; D tentatively reads TRBD1 or TRBD2 (6 bases each). The CDR3 is made up of 16 amino acids. Trimming cost V 3 bases and J 7 bases, with 22 bases left between them. The germline CDR1 and CDR2 sequences are LNHDA and SQIVND (reference sequence). In DNA, the CDR3 is TGTGCCAGTAGTATGGGGTGGAGGGGGAGGATAGAGGAGCAGTACTTC. It yields the protein CASSMGWRGRIEEQYF. Full variable domain (remainder filled in from reference TRBV19 and TRBJ2-7): DGGITQSPKYLFRKEGQNVTLSCEQNLNHDAMYWYRQDPGQGLRLIYYSQIVNDFQKGDIAEGYSVSREKKESFPLTVTSAQKNPTAFYLCASSMGWRGRIEEQYFGPGTRLTVT.

This clone showed up just a few times. The CDR3 region has the DNA TGTGCCAGCAGCCAAGCTTATGGGGGCAATGAGCAGTTCTTC. As protein: CASSQAYGGNEQFF. The chain is built from TRBV4-2 and TRBJ2-1; either TRBD1 or TRBD2 may fit D (5 bases each). The CDR3 has 14 residues. The V gene's germline CDR1 is LGHNA and CDR2 YNFKEQ. V lost 1 base, J lost 6 bases, and 10 bases lay in between.